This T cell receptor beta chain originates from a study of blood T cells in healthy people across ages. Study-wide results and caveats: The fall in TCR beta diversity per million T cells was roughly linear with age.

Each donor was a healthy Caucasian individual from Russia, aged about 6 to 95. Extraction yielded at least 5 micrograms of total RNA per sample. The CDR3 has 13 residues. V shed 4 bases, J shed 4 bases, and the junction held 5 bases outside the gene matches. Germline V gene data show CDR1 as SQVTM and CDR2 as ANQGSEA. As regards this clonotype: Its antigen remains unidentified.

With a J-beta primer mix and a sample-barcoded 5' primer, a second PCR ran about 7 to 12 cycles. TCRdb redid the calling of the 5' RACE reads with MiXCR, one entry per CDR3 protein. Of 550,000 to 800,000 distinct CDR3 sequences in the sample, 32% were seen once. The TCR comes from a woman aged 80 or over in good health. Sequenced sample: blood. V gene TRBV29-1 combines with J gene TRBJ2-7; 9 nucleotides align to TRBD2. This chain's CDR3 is CSVALREGYEQYF. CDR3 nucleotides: TGCAGCGTTGCATTGCGGGAGGGATACGAGCAGTACTTC.